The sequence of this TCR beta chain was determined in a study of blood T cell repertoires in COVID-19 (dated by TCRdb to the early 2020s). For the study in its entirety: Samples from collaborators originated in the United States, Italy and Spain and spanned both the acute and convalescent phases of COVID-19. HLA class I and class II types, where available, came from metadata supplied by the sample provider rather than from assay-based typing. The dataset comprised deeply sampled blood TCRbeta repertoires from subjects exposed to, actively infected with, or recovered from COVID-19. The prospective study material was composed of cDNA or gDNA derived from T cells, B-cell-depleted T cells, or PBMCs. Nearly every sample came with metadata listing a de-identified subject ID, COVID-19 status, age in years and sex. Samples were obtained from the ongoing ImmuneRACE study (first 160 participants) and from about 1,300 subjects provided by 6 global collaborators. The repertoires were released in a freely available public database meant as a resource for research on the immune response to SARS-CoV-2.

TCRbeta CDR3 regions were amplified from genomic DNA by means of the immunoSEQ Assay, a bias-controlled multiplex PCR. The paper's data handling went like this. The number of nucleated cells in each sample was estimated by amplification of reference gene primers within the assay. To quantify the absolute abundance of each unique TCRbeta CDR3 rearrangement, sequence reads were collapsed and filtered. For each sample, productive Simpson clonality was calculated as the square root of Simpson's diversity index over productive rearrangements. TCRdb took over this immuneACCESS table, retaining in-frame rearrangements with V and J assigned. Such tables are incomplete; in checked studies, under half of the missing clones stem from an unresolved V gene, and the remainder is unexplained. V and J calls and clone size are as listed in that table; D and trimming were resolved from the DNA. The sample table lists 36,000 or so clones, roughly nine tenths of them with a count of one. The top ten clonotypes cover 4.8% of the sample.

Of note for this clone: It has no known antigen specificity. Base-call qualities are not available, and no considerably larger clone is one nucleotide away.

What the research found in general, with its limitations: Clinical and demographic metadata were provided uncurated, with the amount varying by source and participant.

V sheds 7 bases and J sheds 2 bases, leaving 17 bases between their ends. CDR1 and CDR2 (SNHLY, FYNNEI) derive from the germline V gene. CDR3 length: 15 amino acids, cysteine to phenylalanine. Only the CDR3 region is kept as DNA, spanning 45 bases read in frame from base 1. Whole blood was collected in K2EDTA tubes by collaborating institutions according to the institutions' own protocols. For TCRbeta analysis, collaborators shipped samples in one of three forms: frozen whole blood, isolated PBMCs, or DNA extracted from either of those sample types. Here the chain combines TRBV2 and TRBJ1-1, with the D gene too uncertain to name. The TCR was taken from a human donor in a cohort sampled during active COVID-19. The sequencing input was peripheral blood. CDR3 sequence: CASTPGRDRNTEAFF. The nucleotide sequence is TGTGCCAGCACCCCTGGGAGGGATCGAAACACTGAAGCTTTCTTT.